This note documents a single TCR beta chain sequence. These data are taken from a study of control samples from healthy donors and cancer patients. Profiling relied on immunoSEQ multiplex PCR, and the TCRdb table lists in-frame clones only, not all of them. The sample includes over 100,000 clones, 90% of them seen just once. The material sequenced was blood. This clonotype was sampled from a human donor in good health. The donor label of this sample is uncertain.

In DNA, the CDR3 is TGTGCCAGCAGTCGGGAGGGCGGGGGGGCTTATGAGCAGTTCTTC. It codes for CASSREGGGAYEQFF. The rearrangement uses TRBV6-5 and TRBJ2-1; 9 bases line up with TRBD2. Trimming at V came to 5 bases and at J to 8 bases, leaving 10 bases not matched to a gene. There are 15 residues in the CDR3. Germline V lookup: CDR1 MNHEY, CDR2 SVGAGI.